Shown below are 6 T cell receptor beta chains from a single sample sequenced in a study of blood T cells in healthy people across ages. Together with a sample-barcoded 5' primer, a J-beta primer mix was included in a second PCR lasting about 7 to 11 cycles. TCRdb fed the 5' RACE reads into MiXCR, producing one record per CDR3 protein. The data show 1.5 million to 2 million distinct CDR3 sequences, with 28% seen just once and 7.7% held by the top ten. Sequencing was performed on blood. The source of these receptors is a woman aged 25-40 years in good health.

This clonotype was found a few times. This rearrangement joins TRBV29-1 to TRBJ1-4, with D hard to call. Looked up from germline, CDR1 is SQVTM and CDR2 is ANQGSEA. Trimming took off 4 bases at V and 5 bases at J, with 11 bases between the two ends. CDR3 length: 13 amino acids. This chain's CDR3 is CSVAFGGNEKLFF. The CDR3 DNA reads as TGCAGCGTTGCGTTTGGCGGGAATGAAAAACTGTTTTTT.

The chain links TRBV2 to TRBJ2-3; TRBD1 agrees at 7 bases. The trim removed 4 bases at V and 2 bases at J, leaving 9 bases unmatched. This CDR3 has 16 residues. The germline CDR1 and CDR2 sequences are SNHLY and FYNNEI. The CDR3 here is CASSGRRDRVTDTQYF. The DNA for the CDR3 is TGTGCCAGCAGTGGTAGGAGAGACAGGGTCACAGATACGCAGTATTTT.

This clonotype was detected many times. This chain joins TRBV30 and TRBJ2-7; a weak D match, TRBD2 (6 bases). The CDR3 runs to 13 residues. V dropped 5 bases and J dropped 6 bases, with 17 bases sitting between them. CDR1 is GTSNPN, CDR2 SVGIG, per germline (reference sequence). The CDR3 region is CAWATSPGVEQYF. The CDR3 nucleotides read TGTGCCTGGGCGACTAGTCCCGGGGTCGAGCAGTACTTC.

Points on this clonotype: The junction differs from germline at one of its ends, possibly a read error. This chain links TRBV12-3 or TRBV12-4 with TRBJ1-5; D remains ambiguous. This CDR3 comprises 14 residues. CDR3 protein: CAGRFDQNNQPQHF. The DNA of the CDR3 is TGTGCCGGCAGATTCGACCAGAACAATCAGCCCCAGCATTTT.

This clonotype turned up a few times. This chain joins TRBV27 and TRBJ1-5; D possibly corresponds to TRBD1 (6 bases). CDR1 and CDR2 (germline): MNHEY, SMNVEV (reference sequence). The CDR3 is 13 amino acids. V shed 4 bases and J shed 7 bases, with 11 bases lying between them. Here the CDR3 reads CASSSSGGQPQHF. The CDR3 DNA sequence: TGTGCCAGCAGTTCATCGGGGGGCCAGCCCCAGCATTTT.

The chain uses TRBV19 and TRBJ1-1; D might be TRBD1 (6 bases). The CDR3 covers 16 residues. The V gene lost 6 bases and the J gene lost 2 bases, with 19 bases spanning the gap. Looked up from germline, CDR1 is LNHDA and CDR2 is SQIVND (reference sequence). In DNA, the CDR3 is TGTGCCAGTAGGCGACAGGCTCTCGACTTAAACACTGAAGCTTTCTTT. Its translation is CASRRQALDLNTEAFF.